The sequence of this T cell receptor (beta chain) was determined in a study of T-cell reconstitution after alpha-beta-depleted transplantation in children. The study, taken as a whole, reports: A year post-transplant, T-cell counts and diversity derived mostly from newly produced T cells. Reported findings indicate that, about two months after transplant, alpha-beta T cells came from several hundred expanded clones, which were derived from non-depleted graft cells.

TCRbeta library construction was performed incorporating unique molecular identifiers. One entry per CDR3 protein results from TCRdb running MiXCR on the PCR reads. The sample consists of 130,000 to 150,000 distinct CDR3 sequences, around 8.5% of them appearing once. V was pared by 11 bases and J by 9 bases, with 29 bases between. CDR1 and CDR2 (germline): LGHDT, YNNKEL (reference sequence). The CDR3 has 15 residues. This clonotype was detected a few times. What it binds is unknown. The clonotype comes from a female patient aged 2 to 10 who had a stem cell transplant for congenital amegakaryocytic thrombocytopenia, so the T cells may come from the graft donor. The chain couples TRBV3-1 to TRBJ2-7; D is ambiguous. The source was PBMCs, mostly from graft donor cells, collected 180 days after TCRalphabeta/CD19-depleted stem cell transplant. This CDR3 is CACCQARAAVSGQYF. The DNA for the CDR3 is TGTGCCTGCTGCCAAGCCCGCGCCGCGGTGTCTGGGCAGTACTTC.